Given below is one T cell receptor beta chain in context. The sample's treatment: some 20 received Ad26.COV2.S at low or high dose, single or two shots; about 5 received placebo; per-sample allocation not given. Repertoires come from day 63 after the first vaccine or placebo injection. Sequencing used immunoSEQ multiplex PCR; TCRdb keeps in-frame clones, though not all of them. Here the sample spans roughly 510,000 clones, around nine tenths being singletons. This sample was included in a study of Ad26.COV2.S vaccination and SARS-CoV-2 variants. For the study at large: Donor allocation was to the COV1001 Ad26.COV2.S trial arm.

This CDR3 has 17 amino acids. Trimming left V 7 bases short and J 0 bases short, with 18 bases between. Per germline, CDR1 SGHTA and CDR2 FQGTGA. This chain links TRBV7-3 with TRBJ2-2, with D perhaps matching TRBD1 (6 bases). The sequencing here drew on peripheral blood, taken in a trial of Ad26.COV2.S vaccine versus placebo. The receptor was isolated from a person between 18 and 65 years old who received the Ad26.COV2.S COVID-19 vaccine or a placebo. The CDR3 DNA reads TGTGCCAGCACCTCCTACCCCCGACAGGCGAACACCGGGGAGCTGTTTTTT. Protein: CASTSYPRQANTGELFF.